A single sample is the source of the 20 T cell receptor beta chains below, sequenced in a study of T cell changes during pregnancy in multiple sclerosis (dated by TCRdb to about 2019). The library relied on the immunoSEQ multiplex PCR assay. TCRdb holds this immuneACCESS table with in-frame rearrangements only. Some clones are missing; in checked studies, unresolved V genes explain under half, and the rest has no known cause. In all, the sample holds under 65,000 clones, and 93% of those were seen once. The leading ten clones occupy 3% to 4.5% of the sample. This material consisted of CD8+ T cells from peripheral blood mononuclear cells, taken in the second trimester of pregnancy. These receptors all stem from a female donor with multiple sclerosis, enrolled in a pregnancy study.

The chain carries TRBV7-2 and TRBJ1-1; 7 nucleotides agree with TRBD1. Germline assignment: CDR1 SGHTA and CDR2 FQGNSA. The J segment lost 0 bases and the V segment lost 3 bases, leaving 7 bases of the junction unmatched. This CDR3 is built from 16 residues. CDR3 region: CASSLSPGQMNTEAFF. Here the CDR3 DNA reads TGTGCCAGCAGCTTGAGTCCGGGACAGATGAACACTGAAGCTTTCTTT.

CDR3: CATSRDRGLVQPQHF. The DNA of the CDR3 is TGTGCCACCAGCAGGGACAGGGGGCTTGTTCAGCCCCAGCATTTT. V is TRBV15 and J is TRBJ1-5; TRBD1 aligns across 11 bases. The V gene end was trimmed by 3 bases and the J gene end by 6 bases; junction bases not matched to a gene: 4. This CDR3 is built from 15 residues. Germline CDR1 and CDR2: LNHNV and YYDKDF (reference sequence).

This chain uses TRBV6-1 with TRBJ2-2; no clear D. Trimming removed 1 base from V and 4 bases from J, with 10 bases in between. The germline V gene has CDR1 MNHNS and CDR2 SASEGT. This CDR3 contains 15 residues. CDR3 residues: CASSEVGELTGELFF. In nucleotides, the CDR3 is TGTGCCAGCAGTGAAGTCGGAGAGCTCACCGGGGAGCTGTTTTTT.

The V call is TRBV19, the J call TRBJ2-3; TRBD2 matches at 14 bases. The CDR3 totals 15 residues. Germline-derived CDR1 and CDR2 are LNHDA and SQIVND (reference sequence). Trimming took 7 bases from V and 7 from J; bases not matched to a gene: 7. CDR3 amino acids: CASIGTSGSVYTQYF. The CDR3 coding sequence is TGTGCCAGTATTGGGACTAGCGGGAGTGTGTATACGCAGTATTTT.

J is TRBJ2-3 and V is TRBV28, with TRBD2 matching over 8 bases. Germline trimming cut 8 bases from V and 3 bases from J; bases unmatched to any gene: 7. Germline V gives CDR1 MDHEN, CDR2 SYDVKM. The CDR3 runs 14 residues. The CDR3 coding sequence is TGTGCCAGCGCTCTGGCGGGAGGTACAGATACGCAGTATTTT. This codes for CASALAGGTDTQYF.

The chain is built from TRBV5-1 and TRBJ2-3; 9 bases match TRBD1. Germline CDR1 is SGHRS and CDR2 is YFSETQ. The V gene end was trimmed by 4 bases and the J gene end by 5 bases; junction bases not matched to a gene: 8. The CDR3 extends over 15 amino acids. The CDR3 protein is CASSIRQGVLDTQYF. DNA for the CDR3: TGCGCCAGCAGCATCAGACAGGGGGTTTTAGATACGCAGTATTTT.

The rearrangement uses TRBV28 and TRBJ2-3; the match to TRBD2 covers 9 bases. The trim removed 7 bases at V and 2 bases at J, leaving 10 bases unmatched. The CDR3 has 16 amino acids. Germline-derived CDR1 and CDR2 are MDHEN and SYDVKM. CDR3 sequence reads: CASNPPSGIYTDTQYF. CDR3 DNA: TGTGCCAGCAACCCCCCTAGCGGGATTTACACAGATACGCAGTATTTT.

The chain carries TRBV15 and TRBJ2-7; D is unresolved. V shed 2 bases and J shed 5 bases, with 16 bases lying between them. The CDR3 has 15 amino acids. Germline V gives CDR1 LNHNV, CDR2 YYDKDF (reference sequence). CDR3 residues: CATSRTQSLGDEQYF. The CDR3 nucleotides are TGTGCCACCAGCAGAACACAGAGTTTAGGCGACGAGCAGTACTTC.

The chain links TRBV27 to TRBJ1-5; D is possibly TRBD1 (5 bases). From germline, CDR1 is MNHEY and CDR2 SMNVEV (reference sequence). V lost 5 bases and J 3 bases, leaving 17 bases between the germline ends. The CDR3 has 16 amino acids. The CDR3 region is CASSPRGDFANQPQHF. The CDR3 DNA sequence: TGTGCCAGCAGTCCCCGGGGGGACTTCGCCAATCAGCCCCAGCATTTT.

The chain combines TRBV10-3 with TRBJ2-5; TRBD2 matches 7 bases. V shed 4 bases, J shed 1 base, and the junction held 9 bases outside the gene matches. This CDR3 is built from 16 residues. CDR1 is ENHRY, CDR2 SYGVKD, per germline. CDR3 coding DNA: TGTGCCATCAGTGGGAGTGAGGCGGGGGTCCAAGAGACCCAGTACTTC. The encoded protein is CAISGSEAGVQETQYF.

V usage is TRBV27 and J usage is TRBJ2-5, with 7 nucleotides matching TRBD2. The germline V gene encodes CDR1 MNHEY and CDR2 SMNVEV (reference sequence). This CDR3 spans 18 amino acids. Unmatched junction bases numbered 17, after V lost 2 bases and J lost 5 bases. CDR3 loop: CASSLRLGGGRSGETQYF. The CDR3 DNA reads TGTGCCAGCAGTTTACGATTAGGTGGCGGGAGATCGGGGGAGACCCAGTACTTC.

This rearrangement joins TRBV7-9 to TRBJ2-5, with 11 bases fitting TRBD2. V gave up 2 bases and J gave up 5 bases; unmatched junction bases: 7. The CDR3 is made up of 16 amino acids. The germline V gene encodes CDR1 SEHNR and CDR2 FQNEAQ (reference sequence). DNA for the CDR3: TGTGCCAGCAGCTTATCGGTTAGCGGGGGGGCGGAGACCCAGTACTTC. Protein sequence: CASSLSVSGGAETQYF.

The V call is TRBV4-3, the J call TRBJ2-7, with 9 bases fitting TRBD2. This CDR3 is built from 15 residues. J was trimmed by 0 bases and V by 0 bases; bases with no gene match: 0. CDR1 and CDR2 (germline): LGHNA, YSLEER. In DNA, the CDR3 is TGCGCCAGCAGCCAAGAGACTAGCGGCTCCTACGAGCAGTACTTC. Protein product: CASSQETSGSYEQYF.

The CDR3 DNA follows: TGTGCCAGCAGTCCGGGACAAAGGTCTTACGAGCAGTACTTC. It is translated as CASSPGQRSYEQYF. This chain uses TRBV9 with TRBJ2-7, with D possibly matching TRBD1 (6 bases). The V gene's germline CDR1 is SGDLS and CDR2 YYNGEE. Trimming cost V 5 bases and J 4 bases, with 16 bases left between them. This CDR3 comprises 14 residues.

The V gene is TRBV5-5, the J gene TRBJ1-4; 10 nucleotides line up with TRBD1. V was pared by 4 bases and J by 3 bases, with 6 bases of the junction left unmatched. The CDR3 runs 16 residues. The germline CDR1 and CDR2 sequences are SGHKS and YYEKEE (reference sequence). The CDR3, as DNA: TGTGCCAGCAGCCTTCGACAGGGGGCGGCTAATGAAAAACTGTTTTTT. It yields the protein CASSLRQGAANEKLFF.

The chain joins TRBV5-4 to TRBJ2-1, with D perhaps TRBD1 (6 bases). Germline-derived CDR1 and CDR2 are SGHNT and YYREEE (reference sequence). The CDR3 covers 15 residues. V lost 4 bases and J lost 4, with 15 bases in between. The CDR3 coding sequence is TGTGCCAGCAGCACGGACAGACAACTTTACAATGAGCAGTTCTTC. Its translation: CASSTDRQLYNEQFF.

The chain recombines TRBV9 with TRBJ2-3, with D unclear. V shed 1 base and J shed 0 bases, with 21 bases lying between them. Germline values: CDR1 SGDLS, CDR2 YYNGEE. The CDR3 runs 19 residues. CDR3 region: CASSVYPTFLNPSTDTQYF. Here the CDR3 DNA reads TGTGCCAGCAGCGTATACCCTACCTTCTTAAATCCTAGCACAGATACGCAGTATTTT.

The chain is built from TRBV4-1 and TRBJ2-7; D might be TRBD2 (5 bases). This CDR3 comprises 14 residues. V dropped 4 bases and J dropped 2 bases, with 12 bases sitting between them. Per the germline V gene, CDR1 is MGHRA and CDR2 is YSYEKL. The CDR3 here is CASSLGAAAYEQYF. For the CDR3, the DNA is TGCGCCAGCAGCCTGGGAGCGGCCGCCTACGAGCAGTACTTC.

The chain is built from TRBV6-6 and TRBJ1-2, with D possibly matching TRBD1 (6 bases). CDR1 is MNHNY, CDR2 SVGAGI, per germline (reference sequence). The germline V and J ends were trimmed by 7 bases and 8 bases, with 11 bases remaining between them. The CDR3 runs to 11 residues. CDR3 in DNA: TGTGCCAGCATGGACAGAAGAGGCTACACCTTC. Its protein is CASMDRRGYTF.

The chain is built from TRBV7-9 and TRBJ2-1, with D maybe TRBD2 (6 bases). V lost 3 bases, J lost 6 bases, and 21 bases lay in between. This CDR3 region has 17 residues. Germline-derived CDR1 and CDR2 are SEHNR and FQNEAQ (reference sequence). The CDR3 DNA reads as TGTGCCAGCAGCTTCCCAGCGGGTGAAATTAGGGGCAATGAGCAGTTCTTC. Its translation: CASSFPAGEIRGNEQFF.